A selection of T cell receptor beta chains follows, all from one sample in a study of monozygotic twins with inflammatory bowel disease. From its re-call of the 5' RACE reads, TCRdb lists each CDR3 protein once, without DNA. The listing contains 110,000 to 150,000 distinct CDR3 sequences. Sequencing used blood. Receptors originate from a human donor with ulcerative colitis or Crohn's disease, or a healthy co-twin of an affected twin (not recorded which). Each CDR3 is given with its conserved first and last residue.

TRBJ2-3 TRBV20-1 CSARGQGATDTQYF
TRBJ1-2 TRBV6-1 CASSRRDREDGYTF
TRBJ2-5 TRBV6-1 CASSETLTGGETQYF
TRBJ1-6 TRBV5-1 CASSLAEDNSPLHF
TRBJ1-5 TRBV27 CASSLQGASQPQHF
TRBJ1-5 TRBV6-2/TRBV6-3 CASTSGSRHQPQHF
TRBJ1-2 TRBV5-1 CASSYGTGGTGYTF
TRBJ2-4 TRBV19 CASSITGQGNIQYF
TRBJ2-7 TRBV11-1 CASSLTGVRVDLSYEQYF
TRBJ2-7 TRBV11-1 CASSPPRLAFDEQYF
TRBJ2-7 TRBV7-2 CASSPGRGGDEQYF
TRBJ2-2 TRBV12-3/TRBV12-4 CASSPGHQRISGELFF
TRBJ2-7 TRBV29-1 CSVIGIPYYEQYF
TRBJ1-4 TRBV19 CASSIARTATNEKLFF
TRBJ2-7 TRBV5-6 CASSLIGFRDEQYF
TRBJ2-2 TRBV7-3 CASSHRGTGELFF
TRBJ2-5 TRBV28 CASSFWREGLETQYF
TRBJ2-5 TRBV30 CAWSQSVETQYF
TRBJ2-5 TRBV20-1 CSARDPGLAVETQYF
TRBJ2-1 TRBV14 CASSQELGLAGHNEQFF